This T cell receptor (beta chain) was observed in a study of blood T cells in healthy people across ages. The study's findings and limits: Donors of long life had a larger count of naive CD4+ cells and greater diversity than aged donors.

A second PCR, run for about 6 to 12 cycles, used a sample-barcoded 5' primer plus a J-beta primer mix. A template-switch adaptor containing 12 random nucleotides labeled each cDNA molecule. TCRdb re-analysed the 5' RACE reads in MiXCR, keeping a single row per CDR3 protein. The sample carries more than 800,000 distinct CDR3 sequences, 29% recorded once. As for this clonotype: What it binds is not known.

This CDR3 comprises 15 residues. Germline CDR1 and CDR2: SGHRS and YFSETQ. The V end was cut by 0 bases, the J end by 0 bases, with 10 bases between. The sequencing sample was made of blood. The source of this sequence is a woman of 80 years or more in good health. V is TRBV5-1 and J is TRBJ2-7; D call uncertain. The DNA of the CDR3 is TGCGCCAGCAGCTTGGTTGATTTTAGCTCCTACGAGCAGTACTTC. Translating it yields CASSLVDFSSYEQYF.